Listed here are 21 T cell receptor beta chains from one sample, sequenced in a study of shared clonotypes between healthy human individuals. Using immunoSEQ multiplex PCR, the repertoire was profiled, and TCRdb retains in-frame clones only, with some absent. The repertoire includes around 1.4 million clones, 98% of them detected once, and approximately 0.38% sits in the top ten. The sample was naive CD4+ T cells sorted from blood. Indicated subset: CD45RA+ positively selected. Source of these receptors: a man aged 25 to 40 in good health.

The chain combines TRBV12-2 with TRBJ2-7; the table gives TRBD2 as D, unverified against the DNA. TRBV12-2 is a pseudogene segment. This CDR3 is 17 amino acids long. CDR3 amino acids: CASRLFGHYQISYEQYF. CDR3 DNA: TGTGCAAGTCGCTTATTCGGCCACTACCAGATCTCCTACGAGCAGTACTTC.

Remarks on this clone: Other DNA variants within this sample encode the same CDR3. The chain carries TRBV6-1 and TRBJ2-5, with unresolved D. Germline assignment: CDR1 MNHNS and CDR2 SASEGT. The V gene lost 3 bases and the J gene lost 4 bases, with 3 bases spanning the gap. The CDR3 contains 11 residues. In nucleotides, the CDR3 is TGTGCCAGCAGTGAGGGAGAGACCCAGTACTTC. Protein sequence: CASSEGETQYF.

This chain links TRBV30 with TRBJ2-3; 8 positions agree with TRBD1. Germline V lookup: CDR1 GTSNPN, CDR2 SVGIG (reference sequence). This CDR3 contains 14 residues. V lost 3 bases to trimming and J lost 4 bases; unmatched junction nucleotides: 6. The CDR3 DNA reads TGTGCCTGGAGCGTAGGGGGACAGGCAGATACGCAGTATTTT. It yields the protein CAWSVGGQADTQYF.

The rearrangement joins TRBV6-5 to TRBJ2-2; 9 bases agree with TRBD1. The ends lost 1 base at V and 6 bases at J; junction bases unmatched: 6. CDR3 length equals 16 residues. The V gene's germline CDR1 is MNHEY and CDR2 SVGAGI. CDR3 DNA sequence: TGTGCCAGCAGTTACTACAGGGGGCAGATTGCCGGGGAGCTGTTTTTT. Residues: CASSYYRGQIAGELFF.

The chain couples TRBV28 to TRBJ2-7, with TRBD2 as a possible D gene (6 bases). Per germline, CDR1 MDHEN and CDR2 SYDVKM. The CDR3 is 15 residues long. V gave up 5 bases and J gave up 0 bases, with 14 bases separating them. The CDR3 coding sequence is TGTGCCAGCAGTGATAGACTAGTTTTCTCCTACGAGCAGTACTTC. This sequence encodes CASSDRLVFSYEQYF. Combining the CDR3 with reference TRBV28 and TRBJ2-7 gives the whole variable domain DVKVTQSSRYLVKRTGEKVFLECVQDMDHENMFWYRQDPGLGLRLIYFSYDVKMKEKGDIPEGYSVSREKKERFSLILESASTNQTSMYLCASSDRLVFSYEQYFGPGTRLTVT.

This chain uses TRBV28 with TRBJ1-4, with 11 nucleotides matching TRBD1. The CDR3 covers 14 residues. V lost 6 bases and J lost 12; bases outside the gene matches: 9. CDR1 and CDR2 from the germline V gene are MDHEN and SYDVKM. CDR3 protein: CASSLPPGQGELFF. The CDR3, as DNA: TGTGCCAGCAGCCTACCGCCGGGACAGGGGGAACTGTTTTTT.

Details on this clone: Other DNA sequences in this specimen translate into the identical CDR3. This chain links TRBV18 with TRBJ2-7; 10 bases are a match to TRBD2. CDR1 and CDR2 from the germline V gene are KGHSH and LQKENI. The CDR3 has 15 residues. Germline trimming cut 3 bases from V and 1 base from J; bases unmatched to any gene: 3. CDR3 in DNA: TGTGCCAGCTCACCCCGGACTAGCGGATCCTACGAGCAGTACTTC. Encoded protein: CASSPRTSGSYEQYF. The variable domain in full, with the rest retrieved from reference TRBV18 and TRBJ2-7, is NAGVMQNPRHLVRRRGQEARLRCSPMKGHSHVYWYRQLPEEGLKFMVYLQKENIIDESGMPKERFSAEFPKEGPSILRIQQVVRGDSAAYFCASSPRTSGSYEQYFGPGTRLTVT.

This chain links TRBV5-4 with TRBJ2-7; 10 positions agree with TRBD2. Germline V gives CDR1 SGHNT, CDR2 YYREEE (reference sequence). Trimming removed 4 bases from V and 3 bases from J; junction bases left unmatched: 7. This CDR3 is built from 15 residues. In nucleotides, the CDR3 is TGTGCCAGCAGCCAACAACTAGCGGGGTTCTACGAGCAGTACTTC. As protein: CASSQQLAGFYEQYF.

The chain is built from TRBV18 and TRBJ1-2; TRBD1 agrees at 10 bases. Looked up from germline, CDR1 is KGHSH and CDR2 is LQKENI. V lost 4 bases to trimming and J lost 1 base; unmatched junction nucleotides: 6. The CDR3 runs to 16 residues. CDR3 DNA: TGTGCCAGCTCACGCGCCGGGACAGGGGTTAACTATGGCTACACCTTC. It is translated as CASSRAGTGVNYGYTF.

The rearrangement uses TRBV27 and TRBJ2-5, with TRBD1 matching over 7 bases. Unmatched junction bases numbered 11, after V lost 3 bases and J lost 4 bases. The CDR3 runs 16 residues. Germline V lookup: CDR1 MNHEY, CDR2 SMNVEV (reference sequence). The CDR3 reads CASSFRDSSGLETQYF. The CDR3 DNA reads as TGTGCCAGCAGTTTCAGGGACAGCTCGGGGTTAGAGACCCAGTACTTC.

The rearrangement joins TRBV27 to TRBJ1-1; 7 nucleotides agree with TRBD1. The CDR3 contains 13 residues. Germline values: CDR1 MNHEY, CDR2 SMNVEV (reference sequence). V trimming: 6 bases; J trimming: 6 bases; junction bases outside the gene matches: 7. The CDR3 DNA reads TGTGCCAGCAGGCGGACAGGCAGGGCTGAAGCTTTCTTT. Translation gives CASRRTGRAEAFF.

The chain couples TRBV9 to TRBJ2-5, with a possible D match to TRBD2 (6 bases). V gave up 1 base and J gave up 5 bases, with 12 bases separating them. Germline V lookup: CDR1 SGDLS, CDR2 YYNGEE. The CDR3 runs 14 residues. CDR3 region: CASSVLGRRETQYF. CDR3 DNA: TGTGCCAGCAGCGTACTCGGGAGACGGGAGACCCAGTACTTC. Variable domain in full (rest from reference TRBV9 and TRBJ2-5): DSGVTQTPKHLITATGQRVTLRCSPRSGDLSVYWYQQSLDQGLQFLIQYYNGEERAKGNILERFSAQQFPDLHSELNLSSLELGDSALYFCASSVLGRRETQYFGPGTRLLVL.

The J gene is TRBJ2-1, the V gene TRBV9; 12 positions agree with TRBD2. Germline-derived CDR1 and CDR2 are SGDLS and YYNGEE. The CDR3 covers 22 residues. With 0 bases clipped from V and 0 bases from J, the junction kept 16 bases outside the gene matches. The CDR3, as DNA: TGTGCCAGCAGCGTAGCTACGAGGGGCTTTGGACTAGCGGGGAACTCCTACAATGAGCAGTTCTTC. It yields the protein CASSVATRGFGLAGNSYNEQFF. Variable domain in full (rest from reference TRBV9 and TRBJ2-1): DSGVTQTPKHLITATGQRVTLRCSPRSGDLSVYWYQQSLDQGLQFLIQYYNGEERAKGNILERFSAQQFPDLHSELNLSSLELGDSALYFCASSVATRGFGLAGNSYNEQFFGPGTRLTVL.

The chain uses TRBV30 and TRBJ2-1; no reliable D call. In germline, CDR1 is GTSNPN, CDR2 SVGIG (reference sequence). CDR3 length: 12 amino acids. The ends were cut back, 0 bases at V and 10 bases at J, with 10 bases in the middle. CDR3 in DNA: TGTGCCTGGAGTGTACAAGGGTGGGAGCAGTTCTTC. It yields the protein CAWSVQGWEQFF.

The chain employs TRBV7-2 and TRBJ1-1; D is ambiguous. This CDR3 has 17 residues. From germline, CDR1 is SGHTA and CDR2 FQGNSA. The germline V and J ends were trimmed by 1 base and 6 bases, with 21 bases remaining between them. The CDR3 loop reads CASSLVGSYRKRSEAFF. The CDR3 coding sequence is TGTGCCAGCAGCTTAGTAGGGAGCTACAGAAAGCGGTCTGAAGCTTTCTTT.

V usage is TRBV7-2 and J usage is TRBJ2-1; TRBD2 matches at 11 bases. Losses at the gene ends were 5 bases for V and 8 bases for J; bases not matched to a gene: 14. Germline lookup yields CDR1 SGHTA and CDR2 FQGNSA. The CDR3 is 17 amino acids. CDR3 nucleotides: TGTGCCAGCAGCCTCGGAAAACTAGCGGGAGCGTGGGATGAGCAGTTCTTC. It codes for CASSLGKLAGAWDEQFF.

The chain has TRBV9 and TRBJ2-7; tentatively, D is TRBD1 (8 bases). V was cut by 0 bases and J by 6 bases, with 13 bases left in between. CDR3 size: 14 residues. The germline CDR1 and CDR2 sequences are SGDLS and YYNGEE. CDR3 in amino acids: CASSVGTGRGEQYF. CDR3 DNA: TGTGCCAGCAGCGTAGGGACAGGGAGGGGCGAGCAGTACTTC.

The gene calls are TRBV5-6 and TRBJ2-1, with D possibly matching TRBD2 (5 bases). The CDR3 is 16 residues long. Trimming took off 4 bases at V and 1 base at J, with 15 bases between the two ends. Germline lookup yields CDR1 SGHDT and CDR2 YYEEEE. The CDR3 loop reads CASSRPGILSYNEQFF. CDR3 sequence (DNA): TGTGCCAGCAGCCGACCCGGGATCCTATCCTACAATGAGCAGTTCTTC.

The V call is TRBV11-2, the J call TRBJ2-3; TRBD2 matches at 14 bases. Germline CDR1 and CDR2: SGHAT and FQNNGV. With 4 bases clipped from V and 5 bases from J, the junction kept 5 bases outside the gene matches. The CDR3 runs 16 residues. The CDR3 spells CASSSGLAGGRDTQYF. In DNA, the CDR3 is TGTGCCAGCAGCTCAGGACTAGCGGGAGGTAGAGATACGCAGTATTTT. The full variable domain, its missing parts supplied by reference TRBV11-2 and TRBJ2-3, is EAGVAQSPRYKIIEKRQSVAFWCNPISGHATLYWYQQILGQGPKLLIQFQNNGVVDDSQLPKDRFSAERLKGVDSTLKIQPAKLEDSAVYLCASSSGLAGGRDTQYFGPGTRLTVL.

The J gene is TRBJ2-7, the V gene TRBV4-1, with 10 bases lining up with TRBD2. V lost 0 bases to trimming and J lost 7 bases; unmatched junction nucleotides: 15. The CDR3 runs to 18 residues. The germline V gene encodes CDR1 MGHRA and CDR2 YSYEKL. The CDR3 DNA sequence: TGCGCCAGCAGCCAAGATAAAAATCTAGCGGGAGTTTTCGTTGAGCAGTACTTC. This sequence encodes CASSQDKNLAGVFVEQYF.

The chain carries TRBV5-4 and TRBJ1-5; D is ambiguous. The CDR3 has 15 amino acids. V was shortened by 1 base and J by 0 bases, with 8 bases between the two germline ends. The germline CDR1 and CDR2 sequences are SGHNT and YYREEE (reference sequence). The CDR3: CASSLFPDSNQPQHF. CDR3 in DNA: TGTGCCAGCAGCTTGTTTCCTGATAGCAATCAGCCCCAGCATTTT.